These 18 T cell receptor beta chains came from one sample sequenced in a study of T cells in Graves' hyperthyroidism and ophthalmopathy (dated by TCRdb to about 2019). The library relied on multiplex PCR. Sequencing took place on an Illumina HiSeq 2000. TCR beta CDR3 regions were amplified from RNA transcripts. The TCR CDR3 was subjected to a first round of RT-PCR using the HTBI primer set and the Qiagen OneStep RT-PCR kit. TCRdb ran its own pipeline on the public reads, namely fastp trimming at Q25 and MiXCR clone calling, and kept in-frame beta chains. Every CDR3 protein is listed once, alongside the most common genes and DNA of its rows. This sample has hundreds of thousands of distinct CDR3 sequences in its table, and roughly 40% of those were observed once. Of the sample, around 9.3% falls within the top ten clones. Material: blood. The receptors originated from a man between 18 and 35 years old with Graves' hyperthyroidism.

The V gene is TRBV10-3, the J gene TRBJ2-2; 10 positions match TRBD2. The CDR3 extends over 15 amino acids. Germline lookup yields CDR1 ENHRY and CDR2 SYGVKD. The V and J ends lost 6 bases and 5 bases, in that order; junction bases with no gene match: 6. CDR3 sequence reads: CAISGGLAETGELFF. CDR3 sequence (DNA): TGTGCCATCAGCGGAGGACTAGCGGAAACCGGGGAGCTGTTTTTT.

This sequence joins TRBV4-1 and TRBJ1-1; maybe TRBD1 (5 bases). Germline CDR1 and CDR2: MGHRA and YSYEKL. This CDR3 has 15 amino acids. The V and J ends lost 2 bases and 1 base respectively, with 11 bases between them. The CDR3 DNA reads as TGCGCCAGCAGCCAACCGGGACGCCGGAACACTGAAGCTTTCTTT. Protein product: CASSQPGRRNTEAFF.

There are many counts of this clonotype. This rearrangement joins TRBV29-1 to TRBJ2-7; D might be TRBD1 (6 bases). CDR1 and CDR2 (germline): SQVTM, ANQGSEA. This CDR3 is built from 14 residues. Deletions cut 3 bases from V and 0 bases from J, with 12 bases between. CDR3 in amino acids: CSVDTGISSYEQYF. The CDR3 DNA is TGCAGCGTTGACACAGGGATAAGCTCCTACGAGCAGTACTTC.

The chain combines TRBV27 with TRBJ2-7, with 8 bases identical to TRBD1. The CDR3 spans 17 residues. V trimming: 6 bases; J trimming: 3 bases; junction bases outside the gene matches: 16. CDR1 and CDR2 (germline): MNHEY, SMNVEV (reference sequence). The CDR3 DNA is TGTGCCAGCAGCACCACAGGGGGGCTGGCGCTGGGCTACGAGCAGTACTTC. This translates into CASSTTGGLALGYEQYF.

This clonotype showed up many times. The chain recombines TRBV25-1 with TRBJ2-5; tentatively, D is TRBD1 (5 bases). The CDR3 is made up of 15 amino acids. Germline lookup yields CDR1 MGHDK and CDR2 SYGVNS. With 1 base removed from V and 3 bases from J, the gap between germline ends came to 12 bases. CDR3 sequence reads: CASSELGQMEETQYF. In DNA, the CDR3 is TGTGCCAGCAGTGAATTAGGACAAATGGAAGAGACCCAGTACTTC.

On this clonotype itself: A much larger clone differs from this one at a single base, so this may be a read error. CDR3 sequence reads: CASSSEQAPYEQYF. In DNA form, the CDR3 reads TGTGCCAGCAGCTCGGAACAGGCCCCCTACGAGCAGTACTTC. The chain is built from TRBV7-2 and TRBJ2-7; D may be TRBD1 (5 bases). Germline lookup yields CDR1 SGHTA and CDR2 FQGNSA. The CDR3 is made up of 14 amino acids. The V gene lost 4 bases and the J gene lost 2 bases, with 12 bases spanning the gap.

The rearrangement uses TRBV10-3 and TRBJ1-6; TRBD1 matches at 12 bases. J lost 9 bases, V lost 6 bases, and 6 bases had no gene match. Germline CDR1 is ENHRY and CDR2 is SYGVKD. CDR3 length: 15 amino acids. Here the CDR3 reads CAIRKGQGASSPLHF. The DNA of the CDR3 is TGTGCCATCAGGAAGGGACAGGGGGCCAGTTCACCCCTCCACTTT.

This chain links TRBV7-8 with TRBJ1-2; a weak D match, TRBD1 (6 bases). Germline loops: CDR1 SGHVS, CDR2 FQNEAQ. This CDR3 is built from 11 residues. Trimming took 5 bases from V and 8 from J, leaving 9 bases between them. This chain's CDR3 is CASSPGQGYTF. CDR3 DNA: TGTGCCAGCAGCCCCGGACAGGGCTACACCTTC.

Concerning this clonotype itself: A read error may produce the germline difference seen at one junction end. The chain combines TRBV20-1 with TRBJ1-3; TRBD1 is a possible D gene (6 bases). Germline V gene sequence: CDR1 DFQATT, CDR2 SNEGSKA (reference sequence). This CDR3 comprises 15 residues. CDR3 region: CSARGKGGHGNTIYF. In DNA, the CDR3 is TGCAGTGCCAGAGGAAAAGGGGGGCATGGAAACACCATATATTTT.

The chain recombines TRBV7-2 with TRBJ2-7; D gene unclear. The CDR3 covers 13 residues. Germline V lookup: CDR1 SGHTA, CDR2 FQGNSA. Trimming took off 5 bases at V and 5 bases at J, with 13 bases between the two ends. In DNA form, the CDR3 reads TGTGCCAGCAGCCCCGACGCCTCAAACGAGCAGTACTTC. Translated, it gives CASSPDASNEQYF.

The table lists this clonotype with a few counts. The rearrangement uses TRBV10-3 and TRBJ1-1, with D perhaps TRBD1 (6 bases). The germline gives CDR1 ENHRY, CDR2 SYGVKD. Between the trimmed V and J ends, which lost 0 bases and 7 bases, there was a span of 15 bases. The CDR3 consists of 15 residues. The CDR3 spells CAISESSRGALEAFF. DNA for the CDR3: TGTGCCATCAGTGAGTCCTCCCGGGGGGCTCTTGAAGCTTTCTTT.

This clonotype has at least ten counts. The chain has TRBV10-3 and TRBJ2-5, with 9 positions matching TRBD1. The ends lost 6 bases at V and 5 bases at J; junction bases unmatched: 4. CDR3 length equals 13 residues. Germline lookup yields CDR1 ENHRY and CDR2 SYGVKD. CDR3 DNA: TGTGCCATCAGCGGGACAGGGCGGGAGACCCAGTACTTC. Its translation: CAISGTGRETQYF.

In its sample, this clonotype was seen many times. V gene TRBV9 combines with J gene TRBJ2-7; 9 positions agree with TRBD1. V lost 3 bases, J lost 5 bases, and 6 bases stayed unmatched. The CDR3 is made up of 14 amino acids. CDR1 SGDLS and CDR2 YYNGEE come from the germline V gene. The CDR3: CASSATGGGDEQYF. The CDR3 region has the DNA TGTGCCAGCAGCGCTACAGGGGGCGGGGACGAGCAGTACTTC.

This clonotype was recorded only once. V is TRBV2 and J is TRBJ1-1, with a possible D match to TRBD1 (6 bases). Looked up from germline, CDR1 is SNHLY and CDR2 is FYNNEI. Trimming removed 5 bases from V and 4 bases from J, with 14 bases in between. The CDR3 is 14 residues long. As DNA, the CDR3 is TGTGCCAGCAGTCCGGGACATTCCCCCACTGAAGCTTTCTTT. Amino acids: CASSPGHSPTEAFF.

The sample holds a few counts of this clonotype. V usage is TRBV12-3 or TRBV12-4 and J usage is TRBJ2-7, with TRBD1 as a possible D gene (5 bases). Trimming pared 3 bases from V and 3 bases from J, leaving 9 bases between. The CDR3 is made up of 13 amino acids. In nucleotides, the CDR3 is TGTGCCAGCAGTTTCAGACAGATCTACGAGCAGTACTTC. Amino acids: CASSFRQIYEQYF.

The table lists this clonotype with many counts. The rearrangement joins TRBV2 to TRBJ1-4, with no clear D. V was shortened by 8 bases and J by 6 bases, with 16 bases between the two germline ends. Germline lookup yields CDR1 SNHLY and CDR2 FYNNEI. This CDR3 has 14 amino acids. CDR3 bases: TGTGCCAGCTGGCTAGGAGGCGGCGATGAAAAACTGTTTTTT. Its protein product is CASWLGGGDEKLFF.

This clonotype was found a few times. The rearrangement uses TRBV14 and TRBJ2-5; D unclear. Trimming left V 2 bases short and J 3 bases short, with 19 bases between. Germline V gene lookup returns CDR1 SGHDN and CDR2 FVKESK. CDR3 length equals 17 residues. DNA of the CDR3: TGTGCCAGCAGCCAACTGTGCCATCCGTCCAAAAAAGAGACCCAGTACTTC. Protein product: CASSQLCHPSKKETQYF.

This clonotype was detected ten times or more. The chain employs TRBV20-1 and TRBJ1-6; 9 nucleotides line up with TRBD1. Germline CDR1 and CDR2: DFQATT and SNEGSKA (reference sequence). The junction had 8 bases not matched to a gene; V was cut back by 4 bases and J by 7 bases. The CDR3 sequence is 15 residues long. This CDR3 reads CSATRDRAGNSPLHF. CDR3 DNA: TGCAGTGCTACTAGGGACAGGGCGGGAAATTCACCCCTCCACTTT.